This T cell receptor beta chain was sequenced for a study of T cell responses to AZD1222 COVID-19 vaccine. Germline V gene data show CDR1 as ENHRY and CDR2 as SYGVKD. The CDR3 extends over 18 amino acids. V lost 2 bases and J lost 6; bases outside the gene matches: 12. Generated by immunoSEQ multiplex PCR, the TCRdb table keeps only in-frame clones and is missing some. The data hold more than 60,000 clones, with more than 75% observed a single time. This clonotype originated in an adult who received the AZD1222 COVID-19 vaccine. The sample was peripheral blood, taken 28 days after the second AZD1222 dose. The chain uses TRBV10-3 and TRBJ2-1, with 11 nucleotides matching TRBD1. The CDR3 coding sequence is TGTGCCATCAGTGAGGCAATTGGGACAGGGGGTAGTAGCAATGAGCAGTTCTTC. It is translated as CAISEAIGTGGSSNEQFF.